The rows below give T cell receptor beta chains drawn from one sample of a study of T cells in localized non-small cell lung cancer. Profiling relied on immunoSEQ multiplex PCR, and the TCRdb table lists in-frame clones only, not all of them. The sample has 600 to 800 clones, roughly 25% seen once. Material: lung tumor tissue, obtained before any cancer treatment. Every receptor here comes from a woman aged 35 to 69 with stage III lung adenocarcinoma. The CDR3 runs from the conserved cysteine through the conserved F or W. The D gene is left open where the match is weak. The size entry is marked missing in some rows and otherwise reads once, few, many or a size class.

clone_size j_call v_call d_call cdr3_aa cdr3_nt
few TRBJ2-7 TRBV5-1 TRBD2 CASSLVGGRDFYEQYF TGCGCCAGCAGCTTGGTGGGCGGGAGGGATTTCTACGAGCAGTACTTC
. TRBJ1-5 TRBV19 . CASSIGGYPNQPQHF TGTGCCAGTAGTATTGGAGGGTACCCCAATCAGCCCCAGCATTTT
. TRBJ2-5 TRBV19 . CASSNQGGNQETQYF TGTGCCAGTAGCAACCAGGGTGGAAACCAAGAGACCCAGTACTTC
. TRBJ2-6 TRBV5-1 . CASSFGTVHPSWSGANVLTF TGCGCCAGCAGCTTCGGGACGGTACATCCCTCTTGGTCTGGGGCCAACGTCCTGACTTTC
. TRBJ1-1 TRBV23-1 . CASRQRPNTEAFF TGCGCCAGCCGTCAACGCCCCAACACTGAAGCTTTCTTT
. TRBJ1-2 TRBV14 . CASSQDPGASGGYTF TGTGCCAGCAGCCAAGACCCGGGTGCGTCGGGGGGCTACACCTTC
. TRBJ2-7 TRBV11-3 . CASSPSTESYEQYF TGTGCCAGCAGCCCCTCGACGGAATCCTACGAGCAGTACTTC
. TRBJ1-1 TRBV11-3 . CASSPAWGRSTEAFF TGTGCCAGCAGCCCTGCTTGGGGGCGGTCCACTGAAGCTTTCTTT
. TRBJ2-7 TRBV18 . CASQGGETNAYEQYF TGTGCCAGCCAAGGGGGAGAGACAAACGCCTACGAGCAGTACTTC
few TRBJ2-5 TRBV11-3 TRBD2 CASSLGSGRLQETQYF TGTGCCAGCAGCTTGGGTAGCGGGAGATTGCAAGAGACCCAGTACTTC
. TRBJ2-3 TRBV23-1 TRBD2 CANSNSRGGITDTQYF TGCGCCAACAGCAACTCGCGGGGGGGCATCACAGATACGCAGTATTTT
few TRBJ2-1 TRBV28 . CASSLSGYYNEQFF TGTGCCAGCAGCCTTAGCGGATATTACAATGAGCAGTTCTTC
. TRBJ2-7 TRBV19 TRBD2 CASKTGLASSEEQYF TGTGCCAGTAAGACTGGACTAGCGTCCTCAGAGGAGCAGTACTTC
. TRBJ2-7 TRBV19 TRBD2 CASSIRVGRGTDEQYF TGTGCCAGTAGTATAAGGGTAGGGAGGGGAACCGACGAGCAGTACTTC
few TRBJ1-2 TRBV11-3 . CASSRGGNSLYGYTF TGTGCCAGCAGCCGGGGGGGAAATAGTCTCTATGGCTACACCTTC
. TRBJ2-3 TRBV11-3 . CASSSWFGRTDTQYF TGTGCCAGCAGCTCCTGGTTTGGTCGGACAGATACGCAGTATTTT
large TRBJ1-1 TRBV19 . CASKGGNTEAFF TGTGCCAGCAAGGGTGGGAACACTGAAGCTTTCTTT
. TRBJ1-2 TRBV19 TRBD1 CASIPGTGGDYGYTF TGTGCCAGTATCCCCGGGACAGGGGGTGACTATGGCTACACCTTC
. TRBJ1-5 TRBV10-2 . CASSVTVSQPQHF TGCGCCAGCAGTGTAACAGTTAGTCAGCCCCAGCATTTT
hyperexpanded TRBJ2-3 TRBV19 . CASRTQGVTDTQYF TGTGCCAGTAGAACGCAGGGAGTCACAGATACGCAGTATTTT
. TRBJ2-3 TRBV19 . CASSSLRDFGLASTDTQYF TGTGCCAGTAGCTCCCTCCGGGATTTTGGGCTAGCGAGCACAGATACGCAGTATTTT
few TRBJ1-2 TRBV28 . CASSLRGSGSSYGYTF TGTGCCAGCAGTTTAAGGGGATCAGGCTCATCCTATGGCTACACCTTC
few TRBJ2-1 TRBV11-3 . CASTRTDRSYNEQFF TGTGCCAGCACCCGGACGGATCGCTCCTACAATGAGCAGTTCTTC
medium-sized TRBJ2-3 TRBV11-3 . CASSPGSSTSTDTQYF TGTGCCAGCAGCCCAGGATCTTCCACTAGCACAGATACGCAGTATTTT
few TRBJ2-7 TRBV6-8 TRBD2 CASSYRTSGYPPYEQYF TGTGCCAGCAGTTATAGGACTAGCGGGTATCCTCCCTACGAGCAGTACTTC
. TRBJ2-7 TRBV10-2 . CASSVAGSYEQYF TGCGCCAGCAGTGTCGCAGGCTCCTACGAGCAGTACTTC
. TRBJ2-2 TRBV5-1 . CASSFFTRAGELFF TGCGCCAGCAGCTTCTTTACCCGCGCCGGGGAGCTGTTTTTT
. TRBJ1-5 TRBV25-1 . CASSDGGWQPQHF TGTGCCAGCAGTGACGGAGGATGGCAGCCCCAGCATTTT
. TRBJ2-7 TRBV19 . CATRRENRDEQYF TGTGCCACCCGGCGAGAGAATCGGGACGAGCAGTACTTC
. TRBJ2-7 TRBV19 . CASSQAVSYEQYF TGTGCCAGTAGTCAGGCAGTCTCCTACGAGCAGTACTTC
. TRBJ2-3 TRBV11-3 TRBD2 CASSPWTSATDTQYF TGTGCCAGCAGCCCCTGGACTAGCGCCACAGATACGCAGTATTTT
few TRBJ1-4 TRBV6-8 . CASKGPSEKLFF TGTGCCAGCAAGGGACCTTCGGAAAAACTGTTTTTT
. TRBJ2-7 TRBV6-8 . CASSPTSRHPYEQYF TGTGCCAGCAGCCCCACTAGCCGCCACCCCTACGAGCAGTACTTC
. TRBJ2-1 TRBV6-1 . CASSEGIVVYNEQFF TGTGCCAGCAGTGAAGGCATCGTCGTCTACAATGAGCAGTTCTTC
. TRBJ1-5 TRBV4-1 . CASSQAADPSNQPQHF TGCGCCAGCAGCCAAGCTGCGGACCCGAGCAATCAGCCCCAGCATTTT
few TRBJ1-2 TRBV6-8 . CASSYGGSGYTF TGTGCCAGCAGTTACGGGGGGTCCGGCTACACCTTC
. TRBJ2-7 TRBV6-8 TRBD2 CASRQGGGVYEQYF TGTGCCAGCAGGCAAGGCGGGGGGGTGTACGAGCAGTACTTC
. TRBJ2-2 TRBV25-1 . CASSDWQSNTGELFF TGTGCCAGCAGTGATTGGCAGTCGAACACCGGGGAGCTGTTTTTT
. TRBJ2-3 TRBV19 . CASGPAAGTPDTQYF TGTGCCAGTGGACCAGCGGCAGGCACCCCCGATACGCAGTATTTT
few TRBJ2-7 TRBV11-3 TRBD1 CASSLGGQGDEQYF TGTGCCAGCAGCTTGGGGGGACAGGGGGACGAGCAGTACTTC
. TRBJ2-3 TRBV5-1 TRBD2 CASTEGGNRVTDTQYF TGCGCCAGCACCGAGGGAGGGAATCGGGTCACAGATACGCAGTATTTT
medium-sized TRBJ2-7 TRBV11-3 TRBD1 CASSVTGGAVYEQYF TGTGCCAGCAGCGTAACAGGGGGCGCGGTTTACGAGCAGTACTTC
few TRBJ1-2 TRBV4-1 . CASSSSRGSGYTF TGCGCCAGCAGCTCCAGTAGGGGATCTGGCTACACCTTC
few TRBJ2-5 TRBV6-8 . CASSPQTGQGGETQYF TGTGCCAGCAGTCCACAAACAGGCCAGGGAGGAGAGACCCAGTACTTC
. TRBJ2-7 TRBV28 . CASSLGPGQSSSYEQYF TGTGCCAGCAGTTTAGGCCCGGGGCAGTCAAGCTCCTACGAGCAGTACTTC
. TRBJ2-7 TRBV19 TRBD1 CASSRPGQGTHEQYF TGTGCCAGTAGTAGACCGGGACAGGGTACTCACGAGCAGTACTTC
few TRBJ2-2 TRBV11-3 . CASSPLGGDTGELFF TGTGCCAGCAGCCCCCTAGGGGGGGACACCGGGGAGCTGTTTTTT
few TRBJ2-2 TRBV12-5 . CASGLVGELFF TGTGCTAGTGGTTTGGTCGGGGAGCTGTTTTTT
few TRBJ2-2 TRBV12-5 . CASTDGVVRGTGELFF TGTGCCAGCACCGACGGGGTAGTTAGGGGGACCGGGGAGCTGTTTTTT
. TRBJ2-7 TRBV18 . CASSQGLLGEQYF TGTGCCAGCTCCCAGGGGCTCCTTGGGGAGCAGTACTTC
. TRBJ2-1 TRBV19 TRBD1 CASSADRESYNEQFF TGTGCCAGTAGTGCGGACAGGGAGAGCTACAATGAGCAGTTCTTC
. TRBJ1-2 TRBV11-3 . CASSSGALNYGYTF TGTGCCAGCAGCTCCGGGGCTTTGAACTATGGCTACACCTTC
. TRBJ2-1 TRBV11-3 TRBD2 CASSLTLAGVDNEQFF TGTGCCAGCAGCTTGACACTAGCGGGAGTCGACAATGAGCAGTTCTTC